A selection of T cell receptor beta chains follows, all from one sample in a study of blood T cell repertoires in COVID-19. Libraries were prepared by immunoSEQ multiplex PCR; TCRdb keeps only in-frame clonotypes and omits some of them. The sample records some 320,000 clones, over 90% being singletons. The source material was PBMCs or T cells enriched from blood (not recorded which). The receptors here all came from a woman aged 25 to 39 who had been exposed to COVID-19. Both conserved end residues are part of each CDR3. A D gene is named only where the DNA matches it firmly. Clone size appears in some rows only: once, few, many, or a class for an expanded clone.

j_gene: TRBJ1-1; v_gene: TRBV10-1; d_gene: -; len: 12; abundance: -; CDR3nt: TGCGCCAGCGGGGGGGAGGCCGCTGAAGCTTTCTTT; CDR3aa: CASGGEAAEAFF
j_gene: TRBJ2-7; v_gene: TRBV11-1; d_gene: -; len: 13; abundance: -; CDR3nt: TGTGCCAGCAGCTTAGCGGCAGGGTACGAGCAGTACTTC; CDR3aa: CASSLAAGYEQYF
j_gene: TRBJ2-7; v_gene: TRBV4-1; d_gene: TRBD1; len: 20; abundance: -; CDR3nt: TGCGCCAGCAGCCACTTAGGGGGACAGGGGTCAAGAATTAGGCCCTACGAGCAGTACTTC; CDR3aa: CASSHLGGQGSRIRPYEQYF
j_gene: TRBJ2-7; v_gene: TRBV25-1; d_gene: TRBD1; len: 15; abundance: -; CDR3nt: TGTGCCAGCAGCGCCCTAAGGACAGGACCTTACGAGCAGTACTTC; CDR3aa: CASSALRTGPYEQYF
j_gene: TRBJ1-2; v_gene: TRBV5-4; d_gene: -; len: 13; abundance: -; CDR3nt: TGTGCCAGCAGCTTGGGGACAGAACATGGCTACACCTTC; CDR3aa: CASSLGTEHGYTF
j_gene: TRBJ2-7; v_gene: TRBV6-5; d_gene: -; len: 12; abundance: -; CDR3nt: TGTGCCAGCAGCCTACAGGGTTACGAGCAGTACTTC; CDR3aa: CASSLQGYEQYF
j_gene: TRBJ1-5; v_gene: TRBV30; d_gene: -; len: 14; abundance: -; CDR3nt: TGTGCCTGGAGTGGGGGGGGACCTCATCAGCCCCAGCATTTT; CDR3aa: CAWSGGGPHQPQHF
j_gene: TRBJ1-1; v_gene: TRBV7-9; d_gene: TRBD1; len: 15; abundance: once; CDR3nt: TGTGCCAATCAGAGGTGGACAGGGACGAACACTGAAGCTTTCTTT; CDR3aa: CANQRWTGTNTEAFF
j_gene: TRBJ1-2; v_gene: TRBV9; d_gene: -; len: 15; abundance: -; CDR3nt: TGTGCCAGCAGCCCCGGCGGCAGGGCCACCTATGGCTACACCTTC; CDR3aa: CASSPGGRATYGYTF
j_gene: TRBJ1-5; v_gene: TRBV7-2; d_gene: -; len: 18; abundance: -; CDR3nt: TGTGCCAGCAGCAAGCAGGGGACTAGATCGTATAGCAATCAGCCCCAGCATTTT; CDR3aa: CASSKQGTRSYSNQPQHF
j_gene: TRBJ1-1; v_gene: TRBV4-3; d_gene: -; len: 15; abundance: -; CDR3nt: TGCGCCAGCAGCCAAGTTGAGTGGTCGAACACTGAAGCTTTCTTT; CDR3aa: CASSQVEWSNTEAFF
j_gene: TRBJ1-1; v_gene: TRBV30; d_gene: -; len: 12; abundance: few; CDR3nt: TGTGCCTGGAGGTCTAGGAGTCCCGAAGCTTTCTTT; CDR3aa: CAWRSRSPEAFF
j_gene: TRBJ2-1; v_gene: TRBV18; d_gene: -; len: 16; abundance: -; CDR3nt: TGTGCCAGCTCACCACCCAGAGGGGGGGGGAACAATGAGCAGTTCTTC; CDR3aa: CASSPPRGGGNNEQFF
j_gene: TRBJ2-5; v_gene: TRBV5-4; d_gene: TRBD1; len: 17; abundance: -; CDR3nt: TGTGCCAGCAGCGGAAGTCAGGGGGCTTACTTCCAAGAGACCCAGTACTTC; CDR3aa: CASSGSQGAYFQETQYF
j_gene: TRBJ1-2; v_gene: TRBV2; d_gene: TRBD1; len: 14; abundance: -; CDR3nt: TGTGCCAGCAGTGAAGACAGGGGGGATGAGGGCTACACCTTC; CDR3aa: CASSEDRGDEGYTF
j_gene: TRBJ1-1; v_gene: TRBV9; d_gene: -; len: 12; abundance: -; CDR3nt: TGTGCCAGCAGCCCGGGGGGGGCTGAAGCTTTCTTT; CDR3aa: CASSPGGAEAFF
j_gene: TRBJ2-1; v_gene: TRBV19; d_gene: TRBD2; len: 15; abundance: -; CDR3nt: TGTGCCAGTAGTATCAGCGGGGGGGTCTACAATGAGCAGTTCTTC; CDR3aa: CASSISGGVYNEQFF
j_gene: TRBJ1-5; v_gene: TRBV3-1/TRBV3-2; d_gene: -; len: 13; abundance: -; CDR3nt: TGTGCCAGCAGCCTGCGGGACGCTCAGCCCCAGCATTTT; CDR3aa: CASSLRDAQPQHF
j_gene: TRBJ1-6; v_gene: TRBV21-1; d_gene: -; len: 17; abundance: -; CDR3nt: TGTGCCAGCAGCAATACGATTCGGGACAGGGGGGAATCACCCCTCCACTTT; CDR3aa: CASSNTIRDRGESPLHF
j_gene: TRBJ2-2; v_gene: TRBV5-1; d_gene: -; len: 18; abundance: -; CDR3nt: TGCGCCAGCAGCTTGACTCACGAGGGGGGGGCCGAGACCGGGGAGCTGTTTTTT; CDR3aa: CASSLTHEGGAETGELFF
j_gene: TRBJ2-1; v_gene: TRBV18; d_gene: TRBD2; len: 15; abundance: -; CDR3nt: TGTGCCAGCTCACCACGGACTAGCGGAGACAATGAGCAGTTCTTC; CDR3aa: CASSPRTSGDNEQFF
j_gene: TRBJ2-3; v_gene: TRBV5-1; d_gene: TRBD2; len: 14; abundance: -; CDR3nt: TGCGCCAGCAGGTTCGGGGGGGCTTCAGATACGCAGTATTTT; CDR3aa: CASRFGGASDTQYF
j_gene: TRBJ2-5; v_gene: TRBV2; d_gene: TRBD2; len: 14; abundance: -; CDR3nt: TGTGCCAGCAGTCCTCCCCTCCGGGGGGGGACCCAGTACTTC; CDR3aa: CASSPPLRGGTQYF
j_gene: TRBJ1-3; v_gene: TRBV19; d_gene: -; len: 16; abundance: -; CDR3nt: TGTGCCAGTAGTATCTCAAGCAGGGTGATTTTGAACACCATATATTTT; CDR3aa: CASSISSRVILNTIYF
j_gene: TRBJ1-2; v_gene: TRBV30; d_gene: TRBD1; len: 18; abundance: once; CDR3nt: TGTGCCTGGAGTCCGGGACAGGTAACGAGGCTAAGCACCTATGGCTACACCTTC; CDR3aa: CAWSPGQVTRLSTYGYTF
j_gene: TRBJ1-2; v_gene: TRBV20-1; d_gene: TRBD1; len: 13; abundance: -; CDR3nt: TGCAGTGCTAGTCCCGAGACAGGGGTTGGCTACACCTTC; CDR3aa: CSASPETGVGYTF
j_gene: TRBJ2-1; v_gene: TRBV3-1/TRBV3-2; d_gene: TRBD2; len: 18; abundance: -; CDR3nt: TGTGCCAGCAGCCAAAGAAGGACTAGCCACTACTCTCTGAATGAGCAGTTCTTC; CDR3aa: CASSQRRTSHYSLNEQFF
j_gene: TRBJ1-3; v_gene: TRBV2; d_gene: -; len: 13; abundance: -; CDR3nt: TGTGCCAGCAGGGGACAAACTGGAAACACCATATATTTT; CDR3aa: CASRGQTGNTIYF
j_gene: TRBJ2-1; v_gene: TRBV12-5; d_gene: TRBD1; len: 17; abundance: -; CDR3nt: TGTGCTAGTGGTTTGCCCAGGGGGGACAGGGGGCGCGATGAGCAGTTCTTC; CDR3aa: CASGLPRGDRGRDEQFF
j_gene: TRBJ2-1; v_gene: TRBV12-5; d_gene: TRBD2; len: 15; abundance: -; CDR3nt: TGTGCTAGTGCCATACGGCTAGCGGGGGGTGATGAGCAGTTCTTC; CDR3aa: CASAIRLAGGDEQFF
j_gene: TRBJ2-7; v_gene: TRBV5-4; d_gene: -; len: 14; abundance: -; CDR3nt: TGTGCCAGCAGCATTGAGACAGGTAGCTACGAGCAGTACTTC; CDR3aa: CASSIETGSYEQYF
j_gene: TRBJ2-3; v_gene: TRBV27; d_gene: -; len: 13; abundance: -; CDR3nt: TGTGCCAGCAGTTTACCAGGGTCAGATACGCAGTATTTT; CDR3aa: CASSLPGSDTQYF
j_gene: TRBJ1-6; v_gene: TRBV19; d_gene: -; len: 17; abundance: -; CDR3nt: TGTGCCAGTAGTATGCGGCAGGGGTCAAACTATAATTCACCCCTCCACTTT; CDR3aa: CASSMRQGSNYNSPLHF
j_gene: TRBJ1-5; v_gene: TRBV19; d_gene: TRBD1; len: 14; abundance: few; CDR3nt: TGTGCCAGTAGTAGGGGACAGGGGTGGAAGCCCCAGCATTTT; CDR3aa: CASSRGQGWKPQHF
j_gene: TRBJ2-3; v_gene: TRBV6-1; d_gene: -; len: 15; abundance: -; CDR3nt: TGTGCCAGCAGTGATCCTGGGGACAACACAGATACGCAGTATTTT; CDR3aa: CASSDPGDNTDTQYF
j_gene: TRBJ1-4; v_gene: TRBV21-1; d_gene: -; len: 13; abundance: -; CDR3nt: TGTGCCAGAGCGGCCGGGCAGCAGTTTGGGCTGTTTTTT; CDR3aa: CARAAGQQFGLFF
j_gene: TRBJ2-1; v_gene: TRBV19; d_gene: TRBD2; len: 17; abundance: -; CDR3nt: TGTGCCAGTAGTATAGCACTACTAGCGGGGGGGCCCAATGAGCAGTTCTTC; CDR3aa: CASSIALLAGGPNEQFF
j_gene: TRBJ1-4; v_gene: TRBV6-1; d_gene: -; len: 15; abundance: -; CDR3nt: TGTGCCAGCAGTGAAGCTCCAGGGGTCGGTGAAAAACTGTTTTTT; CDR3aa: CASSEAPGVGEKLFF
j_gene: TRBJ2-3; v_gene: TRBV20-1; d_gene: TRBD2; len: 16; abundance: -; CDR3nt: TGCAGTGCTAGTCTGACTAGCGGGGGGGCCCCAGATACGCAGTATTTT; CDR3aa: CSASLTSGGAPDTQYF
j_gene: TRBJ1-2; v_gene: TRBV5-1; d_gene: TRBD1; len: 14; abundance: -; CDR3nt: TGCGCCAGCAGCAAGACAGGGACCCTCTATGGCTACACCTTC; CDR3aa: CASSKTGTLYGYTF
j_gene: TRBJ1-1; v_gene: TRBV7-6; d_gene: -; len: 13; abundance: -; CDR3nt: TGTGCCAGCAGCCACTATCTCAACACTGAAGCTTTCTTT; CDR3aa: CASSHYLNTEAFF
j_gene: TRBJ1-1; v_gene: TRBV7-3; d_gene: -; len: 14; abundance: -; CDR3nt: TGTGCCAGCAGCCCCTCGGGCCAGAGGGTTGCGGCTTTCTTT; CDR3aa: CASSPSGQRVAAFF
j_gene: TRBJ2-7; v_gene: TRBV19; d_gene: TRBD1; len: 15; abundance: -; CDR3nt: TGTGCCAGTAGTCTAGCCGGACAGGGGTCCTACGAGCAGTACTTC; CDR3aa: CASSLAGQGSYEQYF
j_gene: TRBJ2-3; v_gene: TRBV9; d_gene: TRBD2; len: 13; abundance: -; CDR3nt: TGTGCCAGCACGGGGGGAAGCACAGATACGCAGTATTTT; CDR3aa: CASTGGSTDTQYF
j_gene: TRBJ1-6; v_gene: TRBV2; d_gene: -; len: 13; abundance: once; CDR3nt: TGTGCCAGCCAACCGGCGGGGCGTTCACCCCTCCACTTT; CDR3aa: CASQPAGRSPLHF
j_gene: TRBJ1-2; v_gene: TRBV29-1; d_gene: -; len: 12; abundance: -; CDR3nt: TGCAGCACTCGGCGGGCTAACTATGGCTACACCTTC; CDR3aa: CSTRRANYGYTF
j_gene: TRBJ1-2; v_gene: TRBV7-8; d_gene: TRBD1; len: 15; abundance: -; CDR3nt: TGTGCCAGCAGCTTAGGGACAGGGGGGGCCTATGGCTACACCTTC; CDR3aa: CASSLGTGGAYGYTF